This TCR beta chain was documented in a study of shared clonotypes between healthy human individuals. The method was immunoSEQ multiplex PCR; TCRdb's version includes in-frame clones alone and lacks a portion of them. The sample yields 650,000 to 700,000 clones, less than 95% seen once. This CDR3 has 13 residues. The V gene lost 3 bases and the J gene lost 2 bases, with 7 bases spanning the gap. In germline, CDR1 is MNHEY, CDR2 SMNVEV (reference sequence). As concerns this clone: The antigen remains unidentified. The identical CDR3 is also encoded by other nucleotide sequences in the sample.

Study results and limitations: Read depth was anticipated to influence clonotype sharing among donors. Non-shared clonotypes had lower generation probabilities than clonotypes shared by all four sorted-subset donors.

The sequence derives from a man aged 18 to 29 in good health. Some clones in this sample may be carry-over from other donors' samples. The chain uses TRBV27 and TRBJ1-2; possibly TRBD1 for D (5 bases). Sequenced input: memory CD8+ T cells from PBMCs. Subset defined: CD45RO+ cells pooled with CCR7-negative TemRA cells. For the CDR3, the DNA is TGTGCCAGCAGTTTCCAGGGCAACTATGGCTACACCTTC. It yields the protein CASSFQGNYGYTF.